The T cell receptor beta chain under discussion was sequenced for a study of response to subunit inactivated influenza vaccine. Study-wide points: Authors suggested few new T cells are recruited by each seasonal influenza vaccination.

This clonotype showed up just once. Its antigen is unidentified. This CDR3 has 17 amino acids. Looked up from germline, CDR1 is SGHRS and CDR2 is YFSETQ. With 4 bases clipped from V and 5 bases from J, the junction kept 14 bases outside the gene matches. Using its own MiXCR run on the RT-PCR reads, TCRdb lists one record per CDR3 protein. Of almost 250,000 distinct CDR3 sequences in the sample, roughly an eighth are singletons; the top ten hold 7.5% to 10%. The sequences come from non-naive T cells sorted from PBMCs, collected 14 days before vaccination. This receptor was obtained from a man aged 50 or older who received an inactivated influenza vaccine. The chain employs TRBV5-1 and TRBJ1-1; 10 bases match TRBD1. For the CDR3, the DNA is TGCGCCAGCAGCCTGGGGACAGGGGCCTCCTGGGGGACTGAAGCTTTCTTT. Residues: CASSLGTGASWGTEAFF. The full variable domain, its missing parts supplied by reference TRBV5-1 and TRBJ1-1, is KAGVTQTPRYLIKTRGQQVTLSCSPISGHRSVSWYQQTPGQGLQFLFEYFSETQRNKGNFPGRFSGRQFSNSRSEMNVSTLELGDSALYLCASSLGTGASWGTEAFFGQGTRLTVV.